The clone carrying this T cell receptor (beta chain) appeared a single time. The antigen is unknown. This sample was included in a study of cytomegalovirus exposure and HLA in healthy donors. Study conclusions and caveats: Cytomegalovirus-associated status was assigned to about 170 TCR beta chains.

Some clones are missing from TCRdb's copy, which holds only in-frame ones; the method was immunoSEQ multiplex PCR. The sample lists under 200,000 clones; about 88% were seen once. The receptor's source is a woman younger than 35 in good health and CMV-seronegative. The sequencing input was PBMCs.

The CDR3 reads CASSLVDPVTGSGNTIYF. CDR3 nucleotides: TGTGCCAGCAGCTTAGTGGACCCCGTGACAGGGTCTGGAAACACCATATATTTT. The chain uses TRBV7-8 and TRBJ1-3, with 7 bases fitting TRBD1. Germline lookup yields CDR1 SGHVS and CDR2 FQNEAQ. The CDR3 loop spans 18 amino acids. J gave up 1 base and V 1 base, and 10 bases lay outside the gene matches.